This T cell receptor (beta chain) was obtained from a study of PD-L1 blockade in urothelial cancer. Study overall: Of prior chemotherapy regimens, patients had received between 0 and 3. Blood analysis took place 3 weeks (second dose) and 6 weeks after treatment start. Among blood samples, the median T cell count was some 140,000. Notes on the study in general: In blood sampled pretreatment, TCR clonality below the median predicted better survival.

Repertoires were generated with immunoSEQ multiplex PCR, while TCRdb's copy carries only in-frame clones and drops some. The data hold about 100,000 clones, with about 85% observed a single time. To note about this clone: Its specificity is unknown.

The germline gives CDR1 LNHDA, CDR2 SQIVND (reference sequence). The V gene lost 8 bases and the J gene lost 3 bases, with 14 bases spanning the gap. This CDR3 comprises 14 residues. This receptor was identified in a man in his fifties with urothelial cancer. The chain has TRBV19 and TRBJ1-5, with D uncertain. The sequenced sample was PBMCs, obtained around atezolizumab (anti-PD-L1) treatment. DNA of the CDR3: TGTGCCAGTTCGGGCGGGCAGGTCAATCAGCCCCAGCATTTT. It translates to CASSGGQVNQPQHF.